These 21 T cell receptor beta chains were all obtained from the same sample, sequenced in a study of shared T cell receptors in the human thymus (dated by TCRdb to about 2021). The library was obtained by the immunoSEQ multiplex PCR assay. Drawn from immuneACCESS, this table holds only the in-frame rearrangements with V and J called that TCRdb kept. Clones are partly lost; checked studies trace under half to an unresolved V gene and leave the rest unexplained. In this sample the table shows hundreds of thousands of clones, about 87% of which occur a single time. Together, the top ten hold 0.0094% of the sample. The sample was also linked to a second study, of human thymus T cells.

Source material: thymocytes. These receptors all come from a boy under three years old with a congenital heart defect. Donor details come from another sample of the same person, matched by shared clones.

V is TRBV7-6 and J is TRBJ2-2; tentative D call: TRBD1 (8 bases). V was clipped by 5 bases and J by 4 bases, with 35 bases between them. Germline values: CDR1 SGHVS, CDR2 FNYEAQ. This CDR3 has 22 amino acids. This CDR3 reads CASSPRGGGRGRIYLGTGELFF. The CDR3 bases are TGTGCCAGCAGCCCTCGGGGCGGGGGCAGGGGGCGCATTTATCTTGGCACCGGGGAGCTGTTTTTT.

This chain links TRBV6-5 with TRBJ1-2; D is perhaps TRBD1 (6 bases). This CDR3 spans 16 amino acids. Germline loops: CDR1 MNHEY, CDR2 SVGAGI. Trimming took 2 bases from V and 6 from J, leaving 19 bases between them. In nucleotides, the CDR3 is TGTGCCAGCAGTTACGGGCGGAGACAGGCCTCTCATGGCTACACCTTC. Protein product: CASSYGRRQASHGYTF.

This clone was seen a few times. This chain joins TRBV19 and TRBJ1-1; possible D gene TRBD1, 5 bases. Per the germline V gene, CDR1 is LNHDA and CDR2 is SQIVND (reference sequence). This CDR3 has 12 amino acids. Deletions cut 6 bases from V and 6 bases from J, with 11 bases between. CDR3 region: CASSGRAAEAFF. The CDR3 DNA follows: TGTGCCAGTAGCGGCAGGGCCGCTGAAGCTTTCTTT.

This clone was counted a single time. This chain joins TRBV25-1 and TRBJ2-5, with 9 bases aligning to TRBD1. The J call may be wrong; the DNA end is better matched by TRBJ2-7. CDR1 MGHDK and CDR2 SYGVNS come from the germline V gene. The CDR3 consists of 14 residues. The CDR3 protein is CASMAGTGPYEQYF. CDR3 nucleotide sequence: TGTGCCAGCATGGCCGGGACAGGGCCCTACGAGCAGTACTTC.

This clone came up a few times. V gene TRBV7-9 combines with J gene TRBJ1-2, with D unclear. V was pared by 4 bases and J by 3 bases, with 15 bases between. The CDR3 consists of 15 residues. CDR1 and CDR2 from the germline V gene are SEHNR and FQNEAQ (reference sequence). Written as DNA, the CDR3 is TGTGCCAGCAGCTCCTCCGGACTGGGCGACTATGGCTACACCTTC. Protein sequence: CASSSSGLGDYGYTF. Variable domain in full (rest from reference TRBV7-9 and TRBJ1-2): DTGVSQNPRHKITKRGQNVTFRCDPISEHNRLYWYRQTLGQGPEFLTYFQNEAQLEKSRLLSDRFSAERPKGSFSTLEIQRTEQGDSAMYLCASSSSGLGDYGYTFGSGTRLTVV.

As concerns this clone: Other DNA sequences in this specimen translate into the identical CDR3. The rearrangement uses TRBV18 and TRBJ1-6; TRBD1 agrees at 8 bases. V dropped 3 bases and J dropped 13; count of bases not matched to a gene: 8. CDR1 is KGHSH, CDR2 LQKENI, per germline. This CDR3 region has 14 residues. The CDR3 is CASSPTGGNSPLHF. The DNA of the CDR3 is TGTGCCAGCTCACCTACAGGGGGGAACTCCCCCCTCCACTTT.

V is TRBV4-1 and J is TRBJ2-7, with D possibly being TRBD2 (6 bases). CDR1 MGHRA and CDR2 YSYEKL come from the germline V gene. V shed 2 bases and J shed 4 bases, with 9 bases lying between them. CDR3 length: 13 residues. This CDR3 is CASSQSAGYEQYF. For the CDR3, the DNA is TGCGCCAGCAGCCAATCGGCGGGGTACGAGCAGTACTTC.

The rearrangement uses TRBV5-4 and TRBJ1-2, with D tentatively TRBD1 (5 bases). Trimming removed 3 bases from V and 0 bases from J, with 12 bases in between. The CDR3 consists of 15 residues. Germline lookup yields CDR1 SGHNT and CDR2 YYREEE (reference sequence). The CDR3 bases are TGTGCCAGCAGCTCTTTGACAGATGCTAACTATGGCTACACCTTC. Its protein is CASSSLTDANYGYTF.

V is TRBV6-5 and J is TRBJ2-1; D ambiguous. The CDR3 is 13 residues long. Germline CDR1 is MNHEY and CDR2 is SVGAGI. V was cut by 6 bases and J by 5 bases, with 11 bases left in between. The DNA for the CDR3 is TGTGCCAGCAGCACCGAGAGAAACAATGAGCAGTTCTTC. Translated: CASSTERNNEQFF.

The CDR3 DNA sequence: TGCGCCAGCAGCTGGCCGGGGGGGGAAGAGACCCAGTACTTC. Its protein is CASSWPGGEETQYF. V usage is TRBV5-1 and J usage is TRBJ2-5; 8 bases are a match to TRBD2. The CDR3 contains 14 residues. The J segment lost 3 bases and the V segment lost 3 bases, leaving 4 bases of the junction unmatched. The V gene's germline CDR1 is SGHRS and CDR2 YFSETQ.

The chain combines TRBV28 with TRBJ1-2; D gene uncertain. Germline CDR1 and CDR2: MDHEN and SYDVKM. The CDR3 covers 13 residues. V was trimmed by 6 bases and J by 3 bases, leaving 11 bases between them. This CDR3 reads CASSWPGYYGYTF. In DNA, the CDR3 is TGTGCCAGCAGCTGGCCCGGGTACTATGGCTACACCTTC.

The CDR3 reads CASSLAFSEKLFF. CDR3 sequence (DNA): TGTGCCAGCAGCTTAGCTTTTAGTGAAAAACTGTTTTTT. This sequence joins TRBV11-2 and TRBJ1-4; D call uncertain. CDR1 is SGHAT and CDR2 is FQNNGV in the germline V gene. This CDR3 is built from 13 residues. Trimming left V 1 base short and J 7 bases short, with 7 bases between.

This chain connects TRBV4-1 to TRBJ2-1, with D maybe TRBD2 (6 bases). Trimming took 3 bases from V and 11 from J, leaving 17 bases between them. Germline V gives CDR1 MGHRA, CDR2 YSYEKL. There are 14 residues in the CDR3. The CDR3 DNA follows: TGCGCCAGCAGCCATCTGGGACTTTCGACTCAGCAGTTCTTC. It translates to CASSHLGLSTQQFF.

The chain joins TRBV5-4 to TRBJ2-7, with 8 nucleotides matching TRBD1. Trimming cost V 1 base and J 2 bases; bases outside gene matches: 8. Germline assignment: CDR1 SGHNT and CDR2 YYREEE (reference sequence). CDR3 size: 16 residues. CDR3: CASSLPRTGQAYEQYF. CDR3 sequence (DNA): TGTGCCAGCAGCTTGCCTAGGACAGGGCAGGCCTACGAGCAGTACTTC.

This chain joins TRBV9 and TRBJ2-1; 10 bases align to TRBD2. The germline V gene encodes CDR1 SGDLS and CDR2 YYNGEE. The CDR3 totals 17 residues. The V gene end was trimmed by 3 bases and the J gene end by 0 bases; junction bases not matched to a gene: 6. The CDR3: CASSGDQRGGSYNEQFF. CDR3 nucleotides: TGTGCCAGCAGCGGGGACCAGCGGGGGGGCTCCTACAATGAGCAGTTCTTC.

The CDR3 bases are TGTGCCAGCAGTTTCCCAGGGAGGTCGAACACTGAAGCTTTCTTT. Protein: CASSFPGRSNTEAFF. V and J are TRBV28 and TRBJ1-1; D possibly corresponds to TRBD1 (5 bases). With 3 bases removed from V and 1 base from J, the gap between germline ends came to 12 bases. The CDR3 has 15 amino acids. CDR1 and CDR2 (germline): MDHEN, SYDVKM.

The V gene is TRBV7-9, the J gene TRBJ2-1; the D is unclear. The CDR3 is 13 amino acids. V lost 3 bases, J lost 5 bases, and 8 bases lay in between. Germline CDR1 reads SEHNR; CDR2 reads FQNEAQ (reference sequence). The CDR3 here is CASSFTVNNEQFF. The DNA for the CDR3 is TGTGCCAGCAGCTTCACGGTTAACAATGAGCAGTTCTTC.

The genes are TRBV18 and TRBJ2-3; 7 nucleotides agree with TRBD1. Looked up from germline, CDR1 is KGHSH and CDR2 is LQKENI. The CDR3 contains 13 residues. J gave up 5 bases and V 3 bases, and 2 bases lay outside the gene matches. CDR3 bases: TGTGCCAGCTCACCCAGGGGGAAAGATACGCAGTATTTT. Encoded protein: CASSPRGKDTQYF.

CDR3 DNA sequence: TGCGCCAGCAGCCCACACCGTACAGGGAAGTGGACCTACGAGCAGTACTTC. It specifies CASSPHRTGKWTYEQYF. The chain employs TRBV4-3 and TRBJ2-7, with D tentatively TRBD1 (6 bases). Trimming removed 4 bases from V and 2 bases from J, with 21 bases in between. Germline CDR1 and CDR2: LGHNA and YSLEER. This CDR3 is 17 amino acids long.

The chain combines TRBV7-3 with TRBJ1-1; 7 bases agree with TRBD1. The CDR3 length is 14 residues. Germline loops: CDR1 SGHTA, CDR2 FQGTGA. V trimming: 5 bases; J trimming: 3 bases; junction bases outside the gene matches: 6. CDR3 loop: CASSPGDRYTEAFF. DNA of the CDR3: TGTGCCAGCAGCCCCGGGGACAGATACACTGAAGCTTTCTTT.

The chain links TRBV28 to TRBJ2-2; 9 nucleotides line up with TRBD1. Germline assignment: CDR1 MDHEN and CDR2 SYDVKM. The junction had 9 bases not matched to a gene; V was cut back by 3 bases and J by 4 bases. There are 17 residues in the CDR3. The chain's CDR3 is CASSFMGQGWVTGELFF. The CDR3 DNA sequence: TGTGCCAGCAGTTTTATGGGACAGGGTTGGGTCACCGGGGAGCTGTTTTTT. The variable domain in full, completed from reference TRBV28 and TRBJ2-2, reads DVKVTQSSRYLVKRTGEKVFLECVQDMDHENMFWYRQDPGLGLRLIYFSYDVKMKEKGDIPEGYSVSREKKERFSLILESASTNQTSMYLCASSFMGQGWVTGELFFGEGSRLTVL.